The 19 T cell receptor beta chains given below trace back to one sample, sequenced in a study of vaccination and CD4 T cells after COVID-19 (dated by TCRdb to 2021 to 2024). The protocol used for the library was PCR. The sequencing machine was an Illumina iSeq 100. DNA from cultured CD4+ T cells was subjected to TCR sequencing with the Oncomine TCR Beta short-read assay at the Johns Hopkins FTIC core. TCRdb trimmed the raw reads at Q25, called clones with MiXCR and kept productive beta chains. One record per CDR3 amino acid sequence lists the most common genes and DNA. For this sample there are some 7,000 distinct CDR3 sequences; approximately 51% appear just once. The top ten clonotypes cover approximately 48% of the sample. Sample treatment or condition, as interpreted from the label and publication: approximately 11-day PBMC culture with coronavirus spike peptide pools or control peptides (ViraFEST assay). CD4+ T cells from unexposed donors were collected before the COVID-19 pandemic (2011-2018).

Their target antigens are unknown. Source material: CD4+ T cells from blood, cultured in vitro. The receptors shown here come from a human donor in good health.

This clonotype was recorded once. The rearrangement uses TRBV28 and TRBJ2-2, with D unresolved. CDR1 is MDHEN and CDR2 is SYDVKM in the germline V gene. Trimming took off 5 bases at V and 5 bases at J, with 9 bases between the two ends. The CDR3 spans 13 residues. CDR3 amino acids: CASSPLPTGELFF. DNA of the CDR3: TGTGCCAGCAGTCCCCTCCCTACCGGGGAGCTGTTTTTT.

The V and J genes are TRBV6-1 and TRBJ2-7, with 7 bases that match TRBD1. The CDR3 is 13 amino acids. The J segment lost 4 bases and the V segment lost 4 bases, leaving 4 bases of the junction unmatched. The germline gives CDR1 MNHNS, CDR2 SASEGT. The CDR3 region is CASSAGQRYEQYF. CDR3 sequence (DNA): TGTGCCAGCAGTGCGGGACAGCGATACGAGCAGTACTTC.

This clonotype showed up just once. J is TRBJ1-3 and V is TRBV6-5; D is undetermined. The V end was cut by 5 bases, the J end by 0 bases, with 14 bases between. Germline CDR1 reads MNHEY; CDR2 reads SVGAGI. The CDR3 spans 16 residues. The CDR3 here is CASSPSTARSGNTIYF. DNA of the CDR3: TGTGCCAGCAGTCCCTCGACGGCACGCTCTGGAAACACCATATATTTT.

CDR3 protein: CASSLDRVGEQYF. In DNA form, the CDR3 reads TGTGCCAGCAGCTTGGACAGGGTCGGCGAGCAGTACTTC. The chain has TRBV5-4 and TRBJ2-7; possible D gene TRBD1, 6 bases. This CDR3 contains 13 residues. The V and J ends lost 0 bases and 6 bases respectively, with 10 bases between them. Germline assignment: CDR1 SGHNT and CDR2 YYREEE (reference sequence).

The J gene is TRBJ1-5, the V gene TRBV28; D unresolved. CDR3 length equals 13 residues. V lost 7 bases to trimming and J lost 2 bases, with 9 bases between them. CDR1 and CDR2 (germline): MDHEN, SYDVKM. For the CDR3, the DNA is TGTGCCAGCACGGGCAGCCGCAATCAGCCCCAGCATTTT. Translated, it gives CASTGSRNQPQHF.

The rearrangement joins TRBV6-5 to TRBJ1-2; TRBD1 might be the D (5 bases). The germline gives CDR1 MNHEY, CDR2 SVGAGI. The length of the CDR3 is 15 residues. The germline V and J ends were trimmed by 4 bases and 5 bases, with 17 bases remaining between them. The CDR3 spells CASSSPWSREYGYTF. DNA for the CDR3: TGTGCCAGCAGTTCCCCCTGGTCCAGGGAATATGGCTACACCTTC.

This sequence joins TRBV2 and TRBJ2-5; the D is unclear. The V end was cut by 3 bases, the J end by 4 bases, with 3 bases between. The CDR3 runs 11 residues. In germline, CDR1 is SNHLY, CDR2 FYNNEI. CDR3 coding DNA: TGTGCCAGCAGTGACACAGAGACCCAGTACTTC. This gives the protein CASSDTETQYF.

V and J are TRBV7-9 and TRBJ1-1; perhaps TRBD1 as D (5 bases). The CDR3 is 14 residues long. CDR1 is SEHNR and CDR2 is FQNEAQ in the germline V gene (reference sequence). Trimming took off 2 bases at V and 3 bases at J, with 10 bases between the two ends. CDR3 nucleotides: TGTGCCAGCAGCTTACGGGACGGTGACACTGAAGCTTTCTTT. It encodes CASSLRDGDTEAFF.

The chain recombines TRBV27 with TRBJ1-1; D may be TRBD1 (6 bases). Germline CDR1 is MNHEY and CDR2 is SMNVEV (reference sequence). The length of the CDR3 is 14 residues. The V and J ends lost 6 bases and 3 bases respectively, with 14 bases between them. In DNA form, the CDR3 reads TGTGCCAGCAGACAGGGAAACAGGGACACTGAAGCTTTCTTT. Protein sequence: CASRQGNRDTEAFF.

This clonotype was counted only a few times. CDR3 coding DNA: TGCGCCAGCAGTGAGCCCTCCGGCGGGGAGCTGTTTTTT. The encoded protein is CASSEPSGGELFF. This chain connects TRBV10-1 to TRBJ2-2; D gene uncertain. Trimming stripped 2 bases from V and 7 bases from J, with 8 bases between. Germline CDR1 is WNHNN and CDR2 is SYGVQD (reference sequence). CDR3 length equals 13 residues.

The gene calls are TRBV7-2 and TRBJ1-1; the D is unclear. V was shortened by 5 bases and J by 4 bases, with 11 bases between the two germline ends. Germline V CDR1 and CDR2: SGHTA, FQGNSA. The CDR3 spans 13 residues. The CDR3 nucleotides read TGTGCCAGCAGCCCCTCGGGGAGCACTGAAGCTTTCTTT. It codes for CASSPSGSTEAFF.

V gene TRBV27 combines with J gene TRBJ2-3, with D possibly matching TRBD1 (6 bases). Trimming left V 7 bases short and J 5 bases short, with 19 bases between. The CDR3 loop spans 15 amino acids. The V gene's germline CDR1 is MNHEY and CDR2 SMNVEV (reference sequence). CDR3 amino acids: CASIALGAEGDTQYF. CDR3 bases: TGTGCCAGCATTGCGTTGGGGGCCGAGGGAGATACGCAGTATTTT.

The chain employs TRBV7-9 and TRBJ2-7, with D perhaps TRBD1 or TRBD2 (5 bases each). Per germline, CDR1 SEHNR and CDR2 FQNEAQ (reference sequence). The CDR3 extends over 14 amino acids. The V end lost 4 bases, the J end lost 7 bases, and 17 bases lay between the germline ends. This CDR3 is CASSSGTTGWEQYF. DNA for the CDR3: TGTGCCAGCAGCTCCGGGACCACGGGGTGGGAGCAGTACTTC.

This clonotype was observed a few times. The chain couples TRBV20-1 to TRBJ1-5; D call uncertain. From germline, CDR1 is DFQATT and CDR2 SNEGSKA (reference sequence). The V end lost 3 bases, the J end lost 7 bases, and 10 bases lay between the germline ends. The CDR3 covers 12 residues. CDR3 sequence reads: CSARGSGQPQHF. CDR3 coding DNA: TGCAGTGCTAGGGGTTCCGGGCAGCCCCAGCATTTT.

J is TRBJ2-7 and V is TRBV6-5, with 12 bases identical to TRBD2. CDR1 is MNHEY and CDR2 is SVGAGI in the germline V gene. The CDR3 loop spans 17 amino acids. Trimming removed 0 bases from V and 1 base from J; junction bases left unmatched: 4. CDR3 in amino acids: CASSYSGLAGKSYEQYF. The CDR3, as DNA: TGTGCCAGCAGTTACTCCGGACTAGCGGGGAAATCCTACGAGCAGTACTTC.

This clonotype was counted once. This sequence joins TRBV15 and TRBJ2-6; D tentatively fits TRBD1 or TRBD2 (6 bases each). V lost 3 bases to trimming and J lost 12 bases, with 21 bases between them. The CDR3 contains 16 residues. The V gene's germline CDR1 is LNHNV and CDR2 YYDKDF (reference sequence). This chain's CDR3 is CATSRGRGLPSVVLTF. The CDR3 DNA reads TGTGCCACCAGCAGGGGCAGGGGACTCCCGAGCGTCGTCCTGACTTTC.

The sample holds a few counts of this clonotype. This chain joins TRBV19 and TRBJ1-1; D remains unclear. The CDR3 contains 13 residues. V lost 5 bases and J lost 4, with 11 bases in between. The germline CDR1 and CDR2 sequences are LNHDA and SQIVND (reference sequence). The CDR3 region is CASSPTEGTEAFF. DNA of the CDR3: TGTGCCAGTAGTCCCACGGAAGGCACTGAAGCTTTCTTT. The entire variable domain, with the rest obtained from reference TRBV19 and TRBJ1-1, is as follows: DGGITQSPKYLFRKEGQNVTLSCEQNLNHDAMYWYRQDPGQGLRLIYYSQIVNDFQKGDIAEGYSVSREKKESFPLTVTSAQKNPTAFYLCASSPTEGTEAFFGQGTRLTVV.

The chain carries TRBV5-8 and TRBJ2-3, with TRBD2 as a possible D gene (7 bases). The CDR3 contains 15 residues. V shed 4 bases and J shed 3 bases, with 15 bases lying between them. Germline V gene data show CDR1 as SGHTS and CDR2 as YDEGEE. The CDR3 here is CASSTGGRGTDTQYF. In DNA form, the CDR3 reads TGTGCCAGCAGCACGGGGGGCAGAGGTACAGATACGCAGTATTTT.

V gene TRBV11-2 combines with J gene TRBJ2-1; D might be TRBD1 or TRBD2, each matching 5 bases. V was trimmed by 4 bases and J by 8 bases, leaving 18 bases between them. Germline V lookup: CDR1 SGHAT, CDR2 FQNNGV. The CDR3 spans 15 residues. In DNA, the CDR3 is TGTGCCAGCAGCTCGCTCCGGGACCGCCCCTATGAGCAGTTCTTC. It is translated as CASSSLRDRPYEQFF.